Below, one T cell receptor beta chain is given with its context. The antigen remains undetermined. A read error is likely, as this CDR3 ends without the conserved phenylalanine or tryptophan. The source of the sample is a study of T cells in Graves' hyperthyroidism and ophthalmopathy. Overall study findings and caveats: Most expanded thyroid clonotypes above 0.001 also appeared in blood.

The CDR3 has 13 amino acids. V was trimmed by 3 bases and J by 5 bases, leaving 11 bases between them. Germline V lookup: CDR1 SGDLS, CDR2 YYNGEE. From RNA transcripts, TCR beta CDR3 regions were amplified. The HTBI primer set was used in a first-round RT-PCR of the TCR CDR3. TCRdb processed the multiplex PCR reads anew with MiXCR; each CDR3 protein has one entry. The sample yields about 840,000 distinct CDR3 sequences, around 39% seen once. The source is a man younger than 30 with Graves' hyperthyroidism. The sample comprised blood. The chain employs TRBV9 and TRBJ1-1; no firm D call. CDR3 sequence: CASSGLVGTEAFY. Here the CDR3 DNA reads TGTGCCAGCAGCGGCCTGGTAGGTACTGAAGCTTTCTAT.